This note documents a single TCR beta chain sequence. In this sample, this clone turned up a few times. The antigen it binds to is not known. Base qualities are not recorded, but no much larger clone differs from it by a single base. The entire isolated RNA was reverse transcribed using the High Capacity cDNA Reverse Transcription Kit, and thus expressed TCRB transcripts were sequenced. Naive, central memory and regulatory T cell samples underwent deep immunoSEQ sequencing, averaging approximately 3.3 million total reads per sample. Sorted cells were lysed in RLT buffer, and RNA was extracted using DNase-treated RNeasy Micro or Mini kits according to cell number. To prevent cross-contamination, every cell subset was processed on its own, while patient and healthy donor samples were processed together. The immunoSEQ multiplex PCR was used to amplify TCRB sequences from cDNA, generating 87-bp fragments that spanned the CDR3 region. Amplicons were sequenced on the Illumina HiSeq platform. The paper's data handling went like this. Synthetic template baselines were used to correct PCR bias computationally, reads within Hamming distance 2 were collapsed, and singletons that could not be merged were discarded. Reads were aligned against IMGT so that V, D and J genes, CDR3 length and insertions or deletions at six rearrangement sites could be assigned. Within each subset, clonotype counts were normalized to sorted cell number, after which true diversity and Gini coefficients were computed with the tcR R package. The overlap coefficient, calculated on TCRB nucleotide sequences, was used to measure repertoire sharing. Out-of-frame TCRB sequences from naive cells were analyzed to stand in for the pre-selection repertoire. TCRdb stores this immuneACCESS table with in-frame sequences only. Part of the clones is absent; in the studies checked, under half of the shortfall reflects unresolved V genes, and no reason is known for the rest. D and trimming come from the DNA, and the V and J calls and clone size come from that table. This sample gives around 690,000 clones in total; roughly 12% of them show up just once. More than 0.1% of the sample comes from the top ten.

These data are taken from a study of beta chain features in type 1 diabetes (dated by TCRdb to the late 2010s). General notes on the study: Mean age, gender distribution, total cell number and subset yield did not differ between patients and healthy donors. A total of 107,917,701 sorted cells were examined across all samples, and the number of cells per subset was strongly correlated with RNA yield. In the study, recently diagnosed type 1 diabetes patients and matched healthy donors were compared on the TCRB repertoires of their sorted circulating CD4+ T cell subsets. Regulatory and stem cell-like memory subsets were isolated from only 8 patients and roughly 8 healthy donors, whereas naive and central memory subsets came from all 30 or so donors. Here is what the overall study found, with its caveats: Naive, central memory and regulatory TCRB repertoires appeared more similar among patients than among healthy donors. Because cDNA was sequenced instead of genomic DNA, activated cells with high expression could be over-represented, although the groups did not differ in activation or CD3 levels. PCR might favor shorter templates, but patient and control samples were amplified and corrected together, so any skew would affect both groups equally. Type 1 diabetes patients showed a moderate but significant shortening of TCRB CDR3 length in all four CD4+ subsets. HLA sub-analyses involved small numbers of individuals, so any influence of HLA type on TCRB rearrangement remained unresolved. Patients with type 1 diabetes made fewer insertions and deleted more nucleotides at VDJ recombination sites, implying thymic rearrangement abnormalities.

The germline ends are 10 bases apart after V is trimmed by 0 bases and J by 8 bases. CDR1 and CDR2, looked up from the germline V gene, are SQVTM and ANQGSEA. The CDR3 holds 12 amino acids from the cysteine to the phenylalanine. The DNA shown is the 36-base CDR3, in frame from base 1. A single peripheral blood draw of approximately 110 mL on average was collected from each donor into heparinised tubes. A BD FACSAria II was used to sort naive, central memory, regulatory and stem cell-like memory CD4+ T cells with a panel that included CD45RO, CCR7, CD25, CD127, CD95 and CD27. Every sorted population had a purity above 95%. PBMCs were separated immediately by Lymphoprep density gradient centrifugation and were stained directly, without being cultured. Samples were stained and sorted in pairs, with one healthy donor and one patient per experiment, so that batch effects were minimized.

Recombination connected TRBV29-1 to TRBJ1-2; TRBD1 is perhaps the D gene, given 6 matching bases. This sequence was found in a man aged 25 to 45 with type 1 diabetes. Sequencing was carried out using naive CD4+ T cells from blood. The cell subset or site label corresponds to: true naive CD4+ T cells. This receptor carries the CDR3 CSVEDRGNGYTF. The DNA sequence is as follows: TGCAGCGTTGAAGACAGGGGAAACGGCTACACCTTC.